The rows below give T cell receptor beta chains drawn from one sample of a study of cytomegalovirus exposure and HLA in healthy donors. The protocol was immunoSEQ multiplex PCR, while the TCRdb copy is restricted to in-frame clones and leaves out a portion. The sample yields about 180,000 clones, around 80% seen once. Source material: PBMCs. Receptors originate from a man aged 18 to 29 in good health and CMV-seronegative. CDR3s include the opening cysteine and the closing phenylalanine or tryptophan. D genes are given only for firm matches. Clone size, where shown, is once, few, many, or a class for clones that have expanded.

CDR3 length,J gene,D gene,clone size,V gene,CDR3 protein,CDR3 DNA
15,TRBJ2-7,TRBD2,once,TRBV6-1,CASSHNLAGVNEQYF,TGTGCCAGCAGCCATAACCTAGCGGGGGTGAACGAGCAGTACTTC
13,TRBJ2-3,TRBD1,.,TRBV29-1,CSAPGQGLDTQYF,TGCAGCGCACCGGGACAGGGACTGGATACGCAGTATTTT
11,TRBJ2-5,.,.,TRBV5-1,CASSSQETQYF,TGCGCCAGCAGCTCTCAAGAGACCCAGTACTTC
13,TRBJ1-4,.,.,TRBV28,CASSLPRNEKLFF,TGTGCCAGCAGTTTGCCCAGGAATGAAAAACTGTTTTTT
13,TRBJ2-7,TRBD1,.,TRBV6-5,CASSGQGSYEQYF,TGTGCCAGCAGCGGACAGGGATCCTACGAGCAGTACTTC
16,TRBJ2-5,.,.,TRBV2,CASSGQGLTYQETQYF,TGTGCCAGCAGTGGTCAGGGACTTACGTACCAAGAGACCCAGTACTTC
14,TRBJ1-5,TRBD1,.,TRBV6-5,CASSRTGGDQPQHF,TGTGCCAGCAGTCGGACAGGGGGCGATCAGCCCCAGCATTTT
15,TRBJ2-7,TRBD1,.,TRBV28,CASSLWKQGAGEQYF,TGTGCCAGCAGTTTATGGAAACAGGGGGCGGGGGAGCAGTACTTC
13,TRBJ2-7,.,.,TRBV30,CAWSVGTSDEQYF,TGTGCCTGGAGTGTCGGTACGAGCGACGAGCAGTACTTC
13,TRBJ1-2,.,.,TRBV19,CASSFSVNYGYTF,TGTGCCAGTAGTTTTTCAGTGAACTATGGCTACACCTTC
14,TRBJ2-7,TRBD1,.,TRBV6-5,CASSTRDRTYEQYF,TGTGCCAGCAGTACCCGGGACAGGACCTACGAGCAGTACTTC
17,TRBJ2-3,.,.,TRBV13,CASSLGRGLLSTDTQYF,TGTGCCAGCAGCTTAGGACGGGGACTCCTGAGCACAGATACGCAGTATTTT
14,TRBJ1-2,.,few,TRBV6-5,CASSEVGPAGGYTF,TGTGCCAGCAGTGAGGTCGGCCCGGCCGGGGGCTACACCTTC
16,TRBJ2-5,.,.,TRBV19,CASRVTATSYQETQYF,TGTGCCAGTAGGGTCACAGCAACGTCTTACCAAGAGACCCAGTACTTC
15,TRBJ1-2,.,.,TRBV7-8,CASSLALRGRDGYTF,TGTGCCAGCAGCTTAGCTTTACGAGGGCGGGATGGCTACACCTTC
14,TRBJ2-2,.,.,TRBV30,CAWGVGQNTGELFF,TGTGCCTGGGGCGTAGGACAGAACACCGGGGAGCTGTTTTTT
16,TRBJ2-1,TRBD2,.,TRBV11-1,CASSLKRGSFYNEQFF,TGTGCCAGCAGCTTAAAGCGGGGTTCCTTTTACAATGAGCAGTTCTTC
14,TRBJ2-1,TRBD2,few,TRBV5-1,CASSPGTSGDEQFF,TGCGCCAGCAGCCCAGGGACTAGCGGCGATGAGCAGTTCTTC
13,TRBJ2-7,.,.,TRBV28,CASSSPKQYEQYF,TGTGCCAGCAGCTCACCGAAACAGTACGAGCAGTACTTC
15,TRBJ2-2,.,.,TRBV28,CASSPSSRNTGELFF,TGTGCCAGCAGCCCCTCGTCCCGGAACACCGGGGAGCTGTTTTTT
14,TRBJ2-3,TRBD2,.,TRBV19,CASQSGGYTDTQYF,TGTGCCAGTCAAAGCGGGGGGTACACAGATACGCAGTATTTT
13,TRBJ2-7,.,.,TRBV30,CAWSGTGVNEQYF,TGTGCCTGGAGCGGGACGGGAGTGAACGAGCAGTACTTC
14,TRBJ1-3,.,.,TRBV28,CASSLRSSGNTIYF,TGTGCCAGCAGTTTACGCAGCTCTGGAAACACCATATATTTT
16,TRBJ2-2,.,.,TRBV7-3,CASSLNGAGNTGELFF,TGTGCCAGCAGCTTAAACGGGGCGGGAAACACCGGGGAGCTGTTTTTT
17,TRBJ2-2,TRBD1,few,TRBV5-1,CASSSPRTGGNTGELFF,TGCGCCAGCAGCTCTCCCAGGACAGGGGGCAACACCGGGGAGCTGTTTTTT
15,TRBJ2-1,TRBD2,once,TRBV5-4,CASTPTSGGVDEQFF,TGTGCCAGCACCCCGACTAGCGGGGGGGTGGATGAGCAGTTCTTC
12,TRBJ2-7,.,.,TRBV4-2,CASSQDVAEQYF,TGTGCCAGCAGCCAAGATGTGGCCGAGCAGTACTTC
14,TRBJ1-2,.,.,TRBV6-6,CASSYETDPYGYTF,TGTGCCAGCAGTTACGAGACAGACCCCTATGGCTACACCTTC
14,TRBJ2-7,TRBD1,few,TRBV2,CASRPWDSSYEQYF,TGTGCCAGCAGGCCTTGGGACAGCTCCTACGAGCAGTACTTC
16,TRBJ2-3,TRBD1,.,TRBV9,CASSVDPDRGTDTQYF,TGTGCCAGCAGCGTAGACCCCGACAGGGGGACAGATACGCAGTATTTT
14,TRBJ1-4,.,.,TRBV12-5,CASVIPGEAEKLFF,TGTGCTAGTGTCATCCCGGGGGAGGCTGAAAAACTGTTTTTT
17,TRBJ1-1,.,.,TRBV4-1,CASSQPLGPGTQTEAFF,TGCGCCAGCAGCCAACCACTTGGGCCCGGGACTCAGACTGAAGCTTTCTTT
15,TRBJ1-2,.,few,TRBV4-2,CASQAGLQGFYGYTF,TGTGCCAGTCAGGCCGGGTTACAGGGATTCTATGGCTACACCTTC
16,TRBJ2-3,TRBD2,few,TRBV5-6,CASSPVGRGRGDTQYF,TGTGCCAGCAGCCCTGTCGGGAGGGGGAGGGGAGATACGCAGTATTTT
15,TRBJ1-6,TRBD1,.,TRBV28,CASRPLDRDYSPLHF,TGTGCCAGCAGACCCCTCGACAGGGATTATTCACCCCTCCACTTT
16,TRBJ2-3,.,.,TRBV13,CASSGGRSSSTDTQYF,TGTGCCAGCTCTGGGGGCCGAAGCTCTAGCACAGATACGCAGTATTTT
15,TRBJ1-2,TRBD1,.,TRBV28,CASSLSGQGHYGYTF,TGTGCCAGCAGTTTATCGGGACAGGGTCACTATGGCTACACCTTC
15,TRBJ2-5,TRBD1,few,TRBV7-9,CASSTRDRGEETQYF,TGTGCCAGCAGCACCCGGGACAGGGGGGAAGAGACCCAGTACTTC
13,TRBJ2-3,.,.,TRBV6-1,CASSVEGTDTQYF,TGTGCCAGCAGTGTCGAGGGCACAGATACGCAGTATTTT
14,TRBJ1-1,.,.,TRBV4-1,CASSQDVRDTEAFF,TGCGCCAGCAGCCAAGATGTGAGGGACACTGAAGCTTTCTTT
12,TRBJ1-5,.,.,TRBV18,CASSERNQPQHF,TGTGCCAGCTCAGAGCGCAATCAGCCCCAGCATTTT
14,TRBJ2-2,TRBD2,.,TRBV30,CAWNSLAAFGELFF,TGTGCCTGGAACTCACTAGCGGCATTCGGGGAGCTGTTTTTT
15,TRBJ2-3,TRBD2,.,TRBV29-1,CSVERRAGGPGTQYF,TGCAGCGTTGAGCGCCGCGCGGGGGGGCCGGGTACGCAGTATTTT
13,TRBJ2-7,.,few,TRBV7-2,CASSLGPTGEQYF,TGTGCCAGCAGCTTAGGCCCCACCGGCGAGCAGTACTTC
12,TRBJ1-2,.,few,TRBV9,CASSAGIRGYTF,TGTGCCAGCAGCGCCGGGATTAGGGGCTACACCTTC
15,TRBJ2-4,.,.,TRBV15,CATSPGGPAKNIQYF,TGTGCCACCTCCCCAGGTGGGCCGGCCAAAAACATTCAGTACTTC
18,TRBJ1-5,.,.,TRBV2,CASSGWGLGASSNQPQHF,TGTGCCAGCAGTGGCTGGGGTCTAGGGGCTAGTAGCAATCAGCCCCAGCATTTT
12,TRBJ2-2,.,.,TRBV7-9,CADSRDTGELFF,TGTGCAGACAGTCGAGACACCGGGGAGCTGTTTTTT
18,TRBJ2-6,TRBD1,few,TRBV28,CASSLLSGGLSGANVLTF,TGTGCCAGCAGTTTGCTGTCAGGGGGCTTATCTGGGGCCAACGTCCTGACTTTC
11,TRBJ1-2,.,few,TRBV2,CASSEVVRYTF,TGTGCCAGCAGTGAGGTTGTGCGGTACACCTTC
19,TRBJ2-3,TRBD2,.,TRBV11-3,CASSFTPGLAGEFTDTQYF,TGTGCCAGCAGCTTCACTCCCGGACTAGCGGGGGAATTCACAGATACGCAGTATTTT
14,TRBJ2-1,.,.,TRBV10-1,CASSETWEAAEQFF,TGCGCCAGCAGTGAAACTTGGGAGGCCGCGGAGCAGTTCTTC
18,TRBJ2-5,TRBD2,.,TRBV7-9,CASSHRTSGGWYQETQYF,TGTGCCAGCAGCCACAGGACTAGCGGGGGGTGGTACCAAGAGACCCAGTACTTC
12,TRBJ1-6,.,.,TRBV6-6,CASRNRDSPLHF,TGTGCCAGCAGGAACAGAGATTCACCCCTCCACTTT
16,TRBJ1-5,TRBD1,.,TRBV28,CASRQGVGLGNQPQHF,TGTGCCAGTAGACAGGGGGTCGGTCTAGGCAATCAGCCCCAGCATTTT
14,TRBJ1-4,.,few,TRBV4-1,CASSQGASSEKLFF,TGCGCCAGCAGCCAAGGCGCATCGAGTGAAAAACTGTTTTTT